The clone carrying this TCR beta chain was seen repeatedly, ten times or more. The antigen remains unidentified. CDR3 length: 12 residues. Per the germline V gene, CDR1 is MDHEN and CDR2 is SYDVKM. Trimming took 8 bases from V and 2 from J, leaving 10 bases between them. The authors prepared the TCRbeta library with unique molecular identifiers. TCRdb reanalysed the PCR reads using MiXCR and keeps one entry per CDR3 protein. The top ten clones hold roughly 27% of a sample with over 200,000 distinct CDR3 sequences, around 9.9% of them seen once. This record comes from a study of T-cell reconstitution after alpha-beta-depleted transplantation in children. General study findings and limits: Surviving recipient T cells and thymic progenitors underlay high day-60 TCRbeta diversity in some patients. Reported findings indicate that, about two months after transplant, alpha-beta T cells came from several hundred expanded clones, which were derived from non-depleted graft cells. The main origin of T-cell counts and diversity one year after transplant was newly produced T cells.

The sample in question was PBMCs, obtained before TCRalphabeta/CD19-depleted stem cell transplant. This TCR was recovered from a child under three years old with acute myeloid leukemia, due to receive a stem cell transplant. The rearrangement uses TRBV28 and TRBJ2-7, with a possible D match to TRBD1 (6 bases). In DNA, the CDR3 is TGTGCCAGCGTAACAGGGACCTACGAGCAGTACTTC. Its translation is CASVTGTYEQYF. The variable domain in full, with the rest retrieved from reference TRBV28 and TRBJ2-7, is DVKVTQSSRYLVKRTGEKVFLECVQDMDHENMFWYRQDPGLGLRLIYFSYDVKMKEKGDIPEGYSVSREKKERFSLILESASTNQTSMYLCASVTGTYEQYFGPGTRLTVT.